Sequencing of this TCR beta chain was carried out in a study of beta chain features in type 1 diabetes. Notes on the study in general: A moderate, significant TCRB CDR3 shortening appeared in type 1 diabetes across four CD4+ subsets.

Expressed TCRB transcripts were sequenced because the isolated RNA had all been reverse transcribed beforehand. Here immunoSEQ multiplex PCR was the method, and the copy in TCRdb shows in-frame clones only, minus some. The sample consists of some 190,000 clones, less than 10% of them appearing once. In this sample, this clone turned up a few times. Its antigen is unidentified. Germline V gene data show CDR1 as SGHVS and CDR2 as FQNEAQ. The ends lost 4 bases at V and 9 bases at J; junction bases unmatched: 4. The CDR3 runs to 12 residues. The receptor was isolated from a man younger than 30 with type 1 diabetes. The chain carries TRBV7-8 and TRBJ1-1, with TRBD1 identical over 8 bases. Input material: central memory CD4+ T cells from blood. DNA of the CDR3: TGTGCCAGCAGCTCCGGACAGGGTAAAGCTTTCTTT. Protein product: CASSSGQGKAFF.